The source of this T cell receptor (beta chain) is a study of human T cells and chemical hapten exposure. TCRdb ran MiXCR on the RACE reads and lists one entry per CDR3 protein. This table has roughly 40,000 distinct CDR3 sequences, 9.5% to 15% appearing once. Details on this clonotype: At one end the junction does not follow the germline gene, possibly because of a read error.

Germline V gene data show CDR1 as SSHAT and CDR2 as FNYEAQ (reference sequence). The CDR3 has 13 amino acids. Regarding time point: pre-sensitization, week 0. The treatment denotes: therapeutic diphenylcyclopropenone sensitization with weekly scalp DPC. This sequence originates from a woman in her twenties or thirties with alopecia areata. Some clones in this sample may be carry-over from other donors' samples. This chain links TRBV7-7 with TRBJ1-1; D is uncertain. This material consisted of whole blood, taken in connection with sensitization to the hapten diphenylcyclopropenone (DPC). In nucleotides, the CDR3 is TGTGCTAGCAGCTTAACAGATTACACTGAAGCTTTCTTT. Protein product: CASSLTDYTEAFF.